One and the same sample provided the 2 T cell receptor beta chains below, sequenced in a study of identical twins. Each CDR3 protein gets one entry after TCRdb re-called the 5' RACE reads with MiXCR. The sample records about 240,000 distinct CDR3 sequences, about 11% being singletons. The sample was memory T cells sorted from blood. The receptors shown here come from a man aged 50 to 59 in good health.

At least ten counts were recorded for this clonotype. This chain connects TRBV6-1 to TRBJ2-7, with TRBD1 matching over 10 bases. There are 15 residues in the CDR3. Per germline, CDR1 MNHNS and CDR2 SASEGT. The ends lost 5 bases at V and 7 bases at J; junction bases unmatched: 11. In DNA form, the CDR3 reads TGTGCCAGCAGTCGCGTAAGACAGGGGGCGGGGGAGCAGTACTTC. The encoded protein is CASSRVRQGAGEQYF.

This clonotype has at least ten counts. J is TRBJ2-7 and V is TRBV19, with D tentatively TRBD1 (6 bases). The CDR3 totals 11 residues. Germline CDR1 and CDR2: LNHDA and SQIVND (reference sequence). V was shortened by 6 bases and J by 13 bases, with 16 bases between the two germline ends. The CDR3 bases are TGTGCCAGTAGACAACAGGGAAGGCTTTACTTC. Translated, it gives CASRQQGRLYF.